Below, 20 T cell receptor beta chains from the same sample are listed, as sequenced in a study of T-cell reconstitution after alpha-beta-depleted transplantation in children. The authors prepared the TCRbeta library with unique molecular identifiers. TCRdb reprocessed the PCR reads via MiXCR and lists one record per CDR3 protein. Among about 980,000 distinct CDR3 sequences, about 29% were seen once, and the ten largest hold roughly 27%. Sequencing used PBMCs, mostly from graft donor cells, obtained 360 days after TCRalphabeta/CD19-depleted stem cell transplant. The receptors derive from a boy younger than two who had a stem cell transplant for SCID, so the T cells may come from the graft donor.

The J gene is TRBJ2-7, the V gene TRBV4-2; 9 bases match TRBD2. The CDR3 totals 15 residues. Germline V gene sequence: CDR1 LGHNA, CDR2 YNFKEQ. The J segment lost 2 bases and the V segment lost 8 bases, leaving 10 bases of the junction unmatched. The CDR3 DNA reads as TGTGCCAGCCGACGACTAGCGGACCTTCCCTACGAGCAGTACTTC. Translating it yields CASRRLADLPYEQYF.

This clonotype came up a few times. The chain recombines TRBV5-1 with TRBJ1-2; TRBD1 aligns across 11 bases. The CDR3 has 15 amino acids. Germline V gene data show CDR1 as SGHRS and CDR2 as YFSETQ. Trimming at V came to 4 bases and at J to 6 bases, leaving 8 bases not matched to a gene. The DNA for the CDR3 is TGCGCCAGCAGCCCTGGACAGGGGGCGAATAATGGCTACACCTTC. Amino acids: CASSPGQGANNGYTF.

This clonotype was seen only a few times. The rearrangement links TRBV5-5 to TRBJ2-2; tentatively, D is TRBD1 (6 bases). V gave up 4 bases and J gave up 4 bases, with 14 bases separating them. This CDR3 has 15 residues. Looked up from germline, CDR1 is SGHKS and CDR2 is YYEKEE (reference sequence). The chain's CDR3 is CASSGESGATGELFF. The CDR3 nucleotides read TGTGCCAGCAGCGGAGAGTCAGGGGCCACCGGGGAGCTGTTTTTT.

With respect to this clonotype: The conserved closing phenylalanine or tryptophan is absent in this CDR3, likely reflecting a read error. The DNA is omitted, as the CDR3 cannot be located on it reliably, and the CDR3 follows TCRdb's listing. The chain uses TRBV6-4 and TRBJ1-4. The CDR3 region is 8 residues in length, termini included. Germline values: CDR1 MRHNA, CDR2 SNTAGT. CDR3 amino acids: CASSGRRI.

The V gene is TRBV5-6, the J gene TRBJ2-7, with 9 bases fitting TRBD1. The V gene end was trimmed by 4 bases and the J gene end by 5 bases; junction bases not matched to a gene: 7. CDR3 length: 14 amino acids. Germline V lookup: CDR1 SGHDT, CDR2 YYEEEE. The CDR3, as DNA: TGTGCCAGCAGCCAACTGGGACAGGGAGACGAGCAGTACTTC. Translated: CASSQLGQGDEQYF.

V gene TRBV5-1 combines with J gene TRBJ2-2, with 9 bases matching TRBD1. After removal of 7 bases from V and 1 base from J, the junction contained 17 bases not matched to a gene. The CDR3 has 19 residues. Germline V lookup: CDR1 SGHRS, CDR2 YFSETQ. CDR3: CASRKGRTGALENTGELFF. CDR3 bases: TGCGCCAGCCGCAAGGGTAGGACAGGGGCCCTGGAGAACACCGGGGAGCTGTTTTTT.

In its sample, this clonotype was seen a few times. The chain links TRBV27 to TRBJ2-3; D call uncertain. Looked up from germline, CDR1 is MNHEY and CDR2 is SMNVEV (reference sequence). Between the trimmed V and J ends, which lost 5 bases and 5 bases, there was a span of 14 bases. CDR3 length equals 14 residues. CDR3 sequence reads: CASSPTPLGDTQYF. CDR3 coding DNA: TGTGCCAGCAGTCCTACCCCGCTAGGAGATACGCAGTATTTT.

The chain couples TRBV4-2 to TRBJ2-3; 8 bases fit TRBD2. The CDR3 length is 18 residues. The germline V gene has CDR1 LGHNA and CDR2 YNFKEQ. V dropped 1 base and J dropped 1; count of bases not matched to a gene: 10. The CDR3 DNA reads TGTGCCAGCAGCCAAGGGATAGCGGGACAAAAGGGCACAGATACGCAGTATTTT. It translates to CASSQGIAGQKGTDTQYF.

The V and J genes are TRBV20-1 and TRBJ2-1; no clear D gene. The CDR3 runs 14 residues. Trimming removed 0 bases from V and 4 bases from J, with 10 bases in between. Germline V lookup: CDR1 DFQATT, CDR2 SNEGSKA (reference sequence). CDR3 sequence (DNA): TGCAGTGCTAGAGATCCCGCACCTTACAATGAGCAGTTCTTC. Translation: CSARDPAPYNEQFF.

This chain uses TRBV12-3 or TRBV12-4 with TRBJ1-6; D not certain. The CDR3 runs 16 residues. The ends were cut back, 6 bases at V and 6 bases at J, with 18 bases in the middle. The DNA of the CDR3 is TGTGCCAGCAGAGCCCCTCCCGGCGTTATTAATTCACCCCTCCACTTT. Translated: CASRAPPGVINSPLHF.

The CDR3 reads CSARLGTAGNTIYF. The DNA for the CDR3 is TGCAGTGCTAGACTGGGGACAGCTGGAAACACCATATATTTT. The gene calls are TRBV20-1 and TRBJ1-3, with 7 nucleotides matching TRBD1. Germline V gives CDR1 DFQATT, CDR2 SNEGSKA (reference sequence). Germline trimming cut 2 bases from V and 2 bases from J; bases unmatched to any gene: 3. This CDR3 is 14 amino acids long.

V is TRBV27 and J is TRBJ1-6, with TRBD1 as a possible D gene (5 bases). CDR1 MNHEY and CDR2 SMNVEV come from the germline V gene (reference sequence). This CDR3 contains 15 residues. V lost 3 bases to trimming and J lost 7 bases, with 13 bases between them. CDR3 region: CASSFRVMKNSPLHF. CDR3 sequence (DNA): TGTGCCAGCAGTTTCAGGGTAATGAAGAATTCACCCCTCCACTTT.

This clonotype was observed many times. The J gene is TRBJ2-7, the V gene TRBV20-1; D remains unclear. The CDR3 runs to 12 residues. CDR1 DFQATT and CDR2 SNEGSKA come from the germline V gene (reference sequence). V dropped 1 base and J dropped 4 bases, with 8 bases sitting between them. The CDR3 reads CSARVQGYEQYF. CDR3 coding DNA: TGCAGTGCTAGAGTCCAAGGGTACGAGCAGTACTTC.

This sequence joins TRBV6-6 and TRBJ2-7, with D tentatively TRBD2 (6 bases). Per germline, CDR1 MNHNY and CDR2 SVGAGI (reference sequence). This CDR3 comprises 12 residues. Trimming shortened V by 3 bases and J by 8 bases, and 11 bases separated the two germline ends. The CDR3 sequence: CASSYPGGKQYF. The CDR3 nucleotides are TGTGCCAGCAGTTATCCAGGCGGGAAGCAGTACTTC.

In the case of this clonotype: An end of the junction differs from the germline gene, which may be a read error. V gene TRBV5-6 combines with J gene TRBJ2-5; 9 bases align to TRBD2. Germline-derived CDR1 and CDR2 are SGHDT and YYEEEE. The CDR3 runs to 12 residues. The CDR3 DNA reads as TGTGCCATCAGCGGGGGGAAAGAGACCCAGTACTTC. Encoded protein: CAISGGKETQYF.

This clonotype has only a few counts. The chain couples TRBV20-1 to TRBJ2-3; 7 bases fit TRBD1. CDR1 is DFQATT and CDR2 is SNEGSKA in the germline V gene (reference sequence). The CDR3 covers 14 residues. J was trimmed by 0 bases and V by 5 bases; bases with no gene match: 5. The CDR3 region is CSAEGQSSTDTQYF. The CDR3 DNA reads TGCAGTGCTGAGGGACAGAGCAGCACAGATACGCAGTATTTT.

This clonotype has a handful of counts. This chain's CDR3 is CASSTVARAKETQYF. Written as DNA, the CDR3 is TGTGCCAGCAGTACAGTAGCGCGGGCCAAGGAGACCCAGTACTTC. The chain recombines TRBV25-1 with TRBJ2-5, with D perhaps matching TRBD2 (5 bases). The CDR3 length is 15 residues. V was trimmed by 5 bases and J by 5 bases, leaving 18 bases between them. Germline CDR1 is MGHDK and CDR2 is SYGVNS.

J is TRBJ2-3 and V is TRBV20-1, with D perhaps assigned TRBD1 or TRBD2 (6 bases each). The CDR3 totals 13 residues. The V end lost 5 bases, the J end lost 0 bases, and 9 bases lay between the germline ends. Germline-derived CDR1 and CDR2 are DFQATT and SNEGSKA (reference sequence). The CDR3 nucleotides read TGCAGTGCTCAGGGGACTAGCACAGATACGCAGTATTTT. It is translated as CSAQGTSTDTQYF.

V and J are TRBV6-5 and TRBJ1-6, with a tentative D call TRBD1 (6 bases). V gave up 2 bases and J gave up 9 bases, with 11 bases separating them. The CDR3 spans 14 residues. Germline-derived CDR1 and CDR2 are MNHEY and SVGAGI. This chain's CDR3 is CASSYTGGGSPLHF. CDR3 in DNA: TGTGCCAGCAGTTACACGGGGGGCGGTTCACCCCTCCACTTT.

This chain links TRBV5-1 with TRBJ2-2, with 8 bases aligning to TRBD2. Germline V CDR1 and CDR2: SGHRS, YFSETQ. Trimming took 4 bases from V and 5 from J; bases not matched to a gene: 10. This CDR3 region has 16 residues. CDR3 loop: CASSPLGGVETGELFF. CDR3 DNA sequence: TGCGCCAGCAGCCCCCTCGGGGGGGTAGAGACCGGGGAGCTGTTTTTT.